This T cell receptor beta chain derives from a study of cytotoxic CD8 clonotypes in ibrutinib-treated CLL. Profiling relied on immunoSEQ multiplex PCR, and the TCRdb table lists in-frame clones only, not all of them. The sample holds under 200,000 clones, more than 75% seen once. Sequencing was performed on PBMCs, taken after 12 months of ibrutinib treatment. This receptor was identified in a human donor with chronic lymphocytic leukemia.

CDR3 in amino acids: CAWSVDNSNQPQHF. DNA of the CDR3: TGTGCCTGGAGTGTGGATAATAGCAATCAGCCCCAGCATTTT. This rearrangement joins TRBV30 to TRBJ1-5; D remains ambiguous. The CDR3 extends over 14 amino acids. Trimming shortened V by 0 bases and J by 0 bases, and 6 bases separated the two germline ends. Germline V gives CDR1 GTSNPN, CDR2 SVGIG (reference sequence).